This T cell receptor (beta chain) was recorded in a study of technical replicates of blood from a few donors. Germline CDR1 reads MNHEY; CDR2 reads SVGAGI. This CDR3 region has 15 residues. Trimming pared 5 bases from V and 2 bases from J, leaving 15 bases between. Measured with immunoSEQ multiplex PCR; TCRdb has only the in-frame clones, and not every one. Of around 70,000 clones in the sample, about 94% are singletons; the top ten hold over 0.35%. The V and J genes are TRBV6-5 and TRBJ1-1; possible D gene TRBD1, 6 bases. The sequence derives from a human donor in good health. Material for sequencing was T cells isolated from PBMCs. In DNA form, the CDR3 reads TGTGCCAGCAGTCTTCGCAGGGGATCCAACACTGAAGCTTTCTTT. Amino acid sequence: CASSLRRGSNTEAFF.